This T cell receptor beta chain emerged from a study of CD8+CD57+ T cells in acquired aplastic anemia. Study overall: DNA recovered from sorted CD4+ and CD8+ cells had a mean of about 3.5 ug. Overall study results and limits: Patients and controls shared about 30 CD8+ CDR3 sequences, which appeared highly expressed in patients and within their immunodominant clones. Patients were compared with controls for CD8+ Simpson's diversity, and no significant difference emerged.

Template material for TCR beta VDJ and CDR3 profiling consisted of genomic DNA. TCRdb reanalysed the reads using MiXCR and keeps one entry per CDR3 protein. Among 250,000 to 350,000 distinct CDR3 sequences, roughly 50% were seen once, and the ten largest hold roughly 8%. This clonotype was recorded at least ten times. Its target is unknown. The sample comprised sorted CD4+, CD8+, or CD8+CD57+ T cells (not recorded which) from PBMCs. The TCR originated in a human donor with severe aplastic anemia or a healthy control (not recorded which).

The CDR3 coding sequence is TGTGCCAGTGGGGGCGCACAGTCCGGGGAGCTGTTTTTT. Its translation: CASGGAQSGELFF. The chain joins TRBV7-2 to TRBJ2-2, with D maybe TRBD1 (6 bases). The CDR3 sequence is 13 residues long. Germline V gives CDR1 SGHTA, CDR2 FQGNSA. Trimming left V 9 bases short and J 6 bases short, with 14 bases between.